Each of the 16 T cell receptor beta chains below was sequenced from the same sample in a study of cytomegalovirus exposure and HLA in healthy donors. PCR was performed using 60 Vbeta and 13 Jbeta primers. Profiled with immunoSEQ multiplex PCR; TCRdb holds only in-frame clones, not every one. Of some 170,000 clones listed, 72% were seen once; the top ten hold roughly 2.5%. Material: PBMCs. The receptor set was obtained from a human donor in good health.

About this clone: One end of the junction is discordant with germline, which a read error may explain. The gene calls are TRBV7-9 and TRBJ2-7, with TRBD2 as a possible D gene (7 bases). This CDR3 region has 15 residues. Germline V gene sequence: CDR1 SEHNR, CDR2 FQNEAQ (reference sequence). CDR3: CSSSSSSAGAHEQYF. CDR3 coding DNA: TGTTCCAGCAGCTCCTCATCGGCGGGGGCTCACGAGCAGTACTTC.

V usage is TRBV29-1 and J usage is TRBJ2-7; possibly TRBD1 for D (7 bases). With 6 bases removed from V and 4 bases from J, the gap between germline ends came to 13 bases. Germline loops: CDR1 SQVTM, CDR2 ANQGSEA. The CDR3 totals 12 residues. The CDR3 loop reads CSVEGAGYEQYF. CDR3 nucleotide sequence: TGCAGCGTCGAGGGGGCGGGGTACGAGCAGTACTTC.

A few counts support this clone. The chain uses TRBV7-2 and TRBJ1-1, with D perhaps matching TRBD1 (5 bases). CDR1 and CDR2 (germline): SGHTA, FQGNSA. Trimming took off 1 base at V and 5 bases at J, with 14 bases between the two ends. The CDR3 spans 15 residues. The CDR3 nucleotides read TGTGCCAGCAGCTTAGGATGGGGCGGAATAACTGAAGCTTTCTTT. Protein product: CASSLGWGGITEAFF.

This clone has at least ten counts. This specimen includes other DNA sequences encoding the same CDR3. The chain joins TRBV4-3 to TRBJ1-1, with 9 bases that match TRBD1. The CDR3 has 16 amino acids. Per germline, CDR1 LGHNA and CDR2 YSLEER. The ends lost 1 base at V and 4 bases at J; junction bases unmatched: 7. The CDR3 DNA sequence: TGCGCCAGCAGCCAAGGACCCGGGACAGGGACCACTGAAGCTTTCTTT. The encoded protein is CASSQGPGTGTTEAFF.

This rearrangement joins TRBV19 to TRBJ1-1, with 10 bases lining up with TRBD1. The junction had 6 bases not matched to a gene; V was cut back by 8 bases and J by 3 bases. CDR1 LNHDA and CDR2 SQIVND come from the germline V gene (reference sequence). This CDR3 has 14 residues. The CDR3 loop reads CASGWGQGYTEAFF. The CDR3 DNA follows: TGTGCCAGTGGGTGGGGACAGGGGTACACTGAAGCTTTCTTT.

V gene TRBV7-2 combines with J gene TRBJ2-2; TRBD2 matches at 8 bases. V shed 5 bases, J shed 14 bases, and the junction held 10 bases outside the gene matches. From germline, CDR1 is SGHTA and CDR2 FQGNSA. The CDR3 contains 13 residues. CDR3 nucleotides: TGTGCCAGCAGCCCCGGGCGGGGGGCAATACTGTTTTTT. This sequence encodes CASSPGRGAILFF.

This clone was found once. The V gene is TRBV7-9, the J gene TRBJ2-1, with 8 nucleotides matching TRBD2. CDR3 size: 19 residues. Germline V gene lookup returns CDR1 SEHNR and CDR2 FQNEAQ (reference sequence). V gave up 3 bases and J gave up 4 bases; unmatched junction bases: 17. The CDR3 nucleotides read TGTGCCAGCAGCTTTGACGGTGGGCCGCGGGGGGCATTTTACAATGAGCAGTTCTTC. Its protein is CASSFDGGPRGAFYNEQFF. Full variable domain (outside the CDR3, taken from reference TRBV7-9 and TRBJ2-1): DTGVSQNPRHKITKRGQNVTFRCDPISEHNRLYWYRQTLGQGPEFLTYFQNEAQLEKSRLLSDRFSAERPKGSFSTLEIQRTEQGDSAMYLCASSFDGGPRGAFYNEQFFGPGTRLTVL.

CDR3 coding DNA: TGTGCCAGCAGTGTTGCTCGGGGGGGAAGCGTCACTGAAGCTTTCTTT. Translated: CASSVARGGSVTEAFF. The J gene is TRBJ1-1, the V gene TRBV2; a weak D match, TRBD1 (5 bases). CDR3 length equals 16 residues. Germline lookup yields CDR1 SNHLY and CDR2 FYNNEI. Between the trimmed V and J ends, which lost 4 bases and 4 bases, there was a span of 19 bases.

Only a few counts were recorded for this clone. The chain has TRBV7-9 and TRBJ1-1; no definite D call. This CDR3 has 13 amino acids. V lost 1 base, J lost 4 bases, and 7 bases lay in between. Germline lookup yields CDR1 SEHNR and CDR2 FQNEAQ (reference sequence). Here the CDR3 reads CASSLDPGTEAFF. The CDR3 DNA reads as TGTGCCAGCAGCTTAGACCCGGGCACTGAAGCTTTCTTT.

This chain uses TRBV19 with TRBJ1-2, with unresolved D. The CDR3 runs to 12 residues. In germline, CDR1 is LNHDA, CDR2 SQIVND (reference sequence). Trimming removed 2 bases at V and 8 bases at J, with 9 bases between. The CDR3 is CASSIMSGGYTF. DNA of the CDR3: TGTGCCAGTAGTATAATGTCCGGGGGCTACACCTTC.

The rearrangement links TRBV6-1 to TRBJ1-1; no reliable D call. CDR1 is MNHNS, CDR2 SASEGT, per germline. The CDR3 is 16 residues long. Trimming removed 2 bases from V and 3 bases from J, with 16 bases in between. In DNA form, the CDR3 reads TGTGCCAGCAGTGAACCCCGAGGGCGCGGGGACACTGAAGCTTTCTTT. It is translated as CASSEPRGRGDTEAFF.

The chain employs TRBV12-5 and TRBJ1-1; 7 nucleotides align to TRBD1. Germline values: CDR1 LGHNT, CDR2 FRNRAP. CDR3 length: 16 residues. V shed 2 bases and J 1 base; nucleotides not matched to a gene: 7. CDR3 amino acids: CASGLNPGTANTEAFF. In DNA form, the CDR3 reads TGTGCTAGTGGTTTGAATCCCGGGACAGCGAACACTGAAGCTTTCTTT.

CDR3 loop: CASSWPREGYEQYF. Here the CDR3 DNA reads TGTGCCAGCAGCTGGCCCCGGGAGGGATACGAGCAGTACTTC. This rearrangement joins TRBV7-9 to TRBJ2-7; 8 bases are a match to TRBD2. This CDR3 has 14 residues. The germline CDR1 and CDR2 sequences are SEHNR and FQNEAQ (reference sequence). Losses at the gene ends were 4 bases for V and 4 bases for J; bases not matched to a gene: 6.

The rearrangement uses TRBV6-5 and TRBJ1-1, with D possibly matching TRBD1 (6 bases). In germline, CDR1 is MNHEY, CDR2 SVGAGI. Trimming stripped 6 bases from V and 0 bases from J, with 8 bases between. The CDR3 sequence is 13 residues long. The CDR3 protein is CASRWTVNTEAFF. The DNA for the CDR3 is TGTGCCAGCAGGTGGACAGTGAACACTGAAGCTTTCTTT.

This chain joins TRBV19 and TRBJ1-5; maybe TRBD1 (6 bases). Trimming cost V 4 bases and J 1 base, with 11 bases left between them. Germline values: CDR1 LNHDA, CDR2 SQIVND (reference sequence). The CDR3 runs to 15 residues. The CDR3 sequence is CASSTQGMSNQPQHF. CDR3 sequence (DNA): TGTGCCAGTAGTACACAGGGTATGAGCAATCAGCCCCAGCATTTT.

The V and J genes are TRBV9 and TRBJ1-4; 9 nucleotides match TRBD1. The length of the CDR3 is 17 residues. V trimming: 1 base; J trimming: 15 bases; junction bases outside the gene matches: 19. Per the germline V gene, CDR1 is SGDLS and CDR2 is YYNGEE. The CDR3 sequence: CASSVNRTGVRVGFVFF. In DNA form, the CDR3 reads TGTGCCAGCAGCGTAAACCGGACAGGGGTTCGCGTGGGATTCGTGTTTTTT. Supplemented by reference TRBV9 and TRBJ1-4, the full variable domain reads DSGVTQTPKHLITATGQRVTLRCSPRSGDLSVYWYQQSLDQGLQFLIQYYNGEERAKGNILERFSAQQFPDLHSELNLSSLELGDSALYFCASSVNRTGVRVGFVFFGSGTQLSVL.